This T cell receptor (beta chain) was observed in a study of T cell repertoires in cytomegalovirus infection. Study as a whole: Matching HLA type, along with CMV infection, was indicated by public TCR beta signatures.

CDR3 length equals 14 residues. CDR1 and CDR2 (germline): SGHTA, FQGNSA. Trimming shortened V by 1 base and J by 10 bases, and 14 bases separated the two germline ends. TCRdb recomputed calls from the reads with MiXCR, one row per CDR3 protein. Among fewer than 300,000 distinct CDR3 sequences listed, about 26% were seen once. General observations from the study: CMV carriers having the relevant HLA were flagged by cumulative public TCR beta family frequency.

This clonotype was recorded at least ten times. Antigen specificity is unknown. This receptor was taken from a human donor in good health (CMV status not recorded). Some clones in this sample may be carry-over from other donors' samples. The sequencing input was PBMCs. The chain links TRBV7-2 to TRBJ1-5; D may be TRBD1 (5 bases). Written as DNA, the CDR3 is TGTGCCAGCAGCTTAGACAGGTTTTCATCTCCCCAGCATTTT. Amino acid sequence: CASSLDRFSSPQHF. Complete variable domain (other parts from reference TRBV7-2 and TRBJ1-5): GAGVSQSPSNKVTEKGKDVELRCDPISGHTALYWYRQSLGQGLEFLIYFQGNSAPDKSGLPSDRFSAERTGGSVSTLTIQRTQQEDSAVYLCASSLDRFSSPQHFGDGTRLSIL.